The rows below give T cell receptor beta chains drawn from one sample of a study of blood T cell repertoires in COVID-19. Sequencing was performed with immunoSEQ multiplex PCR; in TCRdb, only in-frame clones are kept and a portion is missing. The sample holds about 270,000 clones; 81% are singletons and the top ten take under 3%. The sequencing input was peripheral blood. Source of these receptors: an older woman with active or convalescent COVID-19. Both conserved end residues are part of each CDR3. The D gene is left open where the match is weak. Size is stated for part of the rows, as once, few or many counts, or as a class when the clone is expanded.

V gene: TRBV2; J gene: TRBJ2-1; clone size: NA; D gene: TRBD2; CDR3 DNA: TGTGCCAGCAAAGCGGGGAGCCTCGGTGAGCAGTTCTTC; CDR3 protein: CASKAGSLGEQFF
V gene: TRBV19; J gene: TRBJ2-7; clone size: NA; D gene: TRBD1; CDR3 DNA: TGTGCCAGTAGTAACCGGGACAGGGGCGGCGAGCAGTACTTC; CDR3 protein: CASSNRDRGGEQYF
V gene: TRBV11-2; J gene: TRBJ2-7; clone size: NA; D gene: NA; CDR3 DNA: TGTGCCAGCAGCTCCCAGGGAACCTACGAGCAGTACTTC; CDR3 protein: CASSSQGTYEQYF
V gene: TRBV20-1; J gene: TRBJ1-1; clone size: NA; D gene: NA; CDR3 DNA: TGCAGTGCTAGCTTGAACACTGAAGCTTTCTTT; CDR3 protein: CSASLNTEAFF
V gene: TRBV15; J gene: TRBJ1-3; clone size: NA; D gene: NA; CDR3 DNA: TGTGCCACCAGCAGAGATGGGCAGGGGAGAAACACCATATATTTT; CDR3 protein: CATSRDGQGRNTIYF
V gene: TRBV10-3; J gene: TRBJ1-2; clone size: NA; D gene: NA; CDR3 DNA: TGTGCCATCAGTGACCAGGTGAGCGGCTACACCTTC; CDR3 protein: CAISDQVSGYTF
V gene: TRBV6-6; J gene: TRBJ2-3; clone size: NA; D gene: NA; CDR3 DNA: TGTGCCAGCATCCCTAGCCTCGGTCAGACGCAGTATTTT; CDR3 protein: CASIPSLGQTQYF
V gene: TRBV7-2; J gene: TRBJ1-1; clone size: NA; D gene: NA; CDR3 DNA: TGTGCCAGCAGCCAACAGGGTAGACGGAACACTGAAGCTTTCTTT; CDR3 protein: CASSQQGRRNTEAFF
V gene: TRBV19; J gene: TRBJ1-5; clone size: NA; D gene: NA; CDR3 DNA: TGTGCCAGCTCCAGGGTAGGCGGTCAGCCCCAGCATTTT; CDR3 protein: CASSRVGGQPQHF
V gene: TRBV11-2; J gene: TRBJ1-1; clone size: NA; D gene: NA; CDR3 DNA: TGTGCCAGCAGCTTATTAGGGGACACTGAAGCTTTCTTT; CDR3 protein: CASSLLGDTEAFF
V gene: TRBV7-3; J gene: TRBJ2-1; clone size: NA; D gene: TRBD2; CDR3 DNA: TGTGCCAGCAGCTTCGGGGGGTCCCCTGCGGATGAGCAGTTCTTC; CDR3 protein: CASSFGGSPADEQFF
V gene: TRBV19; J gene: TRBJ1-1; clone size: NA; D gene: TRBD1; CDR3 DNA: TGTGCCACCAAAGGGGACAGGGGGTCCATGAACACTGAAGCTTTCTTT; CDR3 protein: CATKGDRGSMNTEAFF
V gene: TRBV7-2; J gene: TRBJ2-1; clone size: few; D gene: TRBD1; CDR3 DNA: TGTGCCAGCAGCTCCAGCAGGACAGGGACCAATGAGCAGTTCTTC; CDR3 protein: CASSSSRTGTNEQFF
V gene: TRBV28; J gene: TRBJ2-2; clone size: NA; D gene: NA; CDR3 DNA: TGTGCCACCCTGTACAGGAGTCGGAGCACCGGGGAGCTGTTTTTT; CDR3 protein: CATLYRSRSTGELFF
V gene: TRBV5-1; J gene: TRBJ2-4; clone size: NA; D gene: NA; CDR3 DNA: TGCGCCAGCAGCGGTACAGTTCTTCGAGTCCCCCCGATGGCCAAAAACATTCAGTACTTC; CDR3 protein: CASSGTVLRVPPMAKNIQYF
V gene: TRBV7-2; J gene: TRBJ2-1; clone size: NA; D gene: TRBD2; CDR3 DNA: TGTGCCAGCAGCTTGACTAGCGGGGGGGCCTCCTACAATGAGCAGTTCTTC; CDR3 protein: CASSLTSGGASYNEQFF